This is a list of T cell receptor beta chains from one sample in a study of CD4+ T cells in melanoma. The table came from immunoSEQ multiplex PCR; TCRdb's copy has only in-frame clones and leaves some out. The table records about 110,000 clones, about 90% of them present only once. Sequences were obtained from peripheral blood. The source of these receptors is a human donor with melanoma. CDR3s include the opening cysteine and the closing phenylalanine or tryptophan. A D gene is named only where the DNA matches it firmly. Clone size, where shown, is once, few, many, or a class for clones that have expanded.

abundance | d_gene | j_gene | v_gene | CDR3aa | CDR3nt
NA | NA | TRBJ2-3 | TRBV7-2 | CASSRDGSTDTQYF | TGTGCCAGCAGCCGGGACGGCAGCACAGATACGCAGTATTTT
NA | TRBD2 | TRBJ2-2 | TRBV4-2 | CASSQVIGTRDGELFF | TGTGCCAGCAGCCAAGTAATTGGGACTAGAGACGGGGAGCTGTTTTTT
NA | NA | TRBJ2-3 | TRBV7-3 | CASSLGVTTDTQYF | TGTGCCAGCAGCCTAGGGGTCACCACAGATACGCAGTATTTT
few | NA | TRBJ1-5 | TRBV23-1 | CASSQSVPGTGRYGNQPQHF | NA
NA | TRBD2 | TRBJ2-1 | TRBV7-2 | CASSLAFSGRYNEQFF | TGTGCCAGCAGCTTAGCGTTCAGCGGGAGATACAATGAGCAGTTCTTC
NA | TRBD1 | TRBJ1-2 | TRBV10-3 | CAISAPGGTGVDYTF | TGTGCCATCAGTGCCCCCGGGGGGACAGGGGTAGACTACACCTTC
NA | NA | TRBJ1-1 | TRBV18 | CASSPFGDTEAFF | TGTGCCAGCTCACCATTCGGGGACACTGAAGCTTTCTTT
NA | NA | TRBJ1-5 | TRBV7-2 | CASSFWGGSNQPQHF | TGTGCCAGCAGCTTCTGGGGAGGCAGCAATCAGCCCCAGCATTTT
NA | NA | TRBJ1-2 | TRBV20-1 | CSASPRDGYTF | TGCAGTGCTAGCCCCAGGGATGGCTACACCTTC
NA | NA | TRBJ1-1 | TRBV7-2 | CASSLARGRNTEAFF | TGTGCCAGCAGCTTAGCGAGGGGCAGGAACACTGAAGCTTTCTTT
medium-sized | NA | TRBJ1-1 | TRBV4-3 | CASSQDGGPDTEAFF | TGCGCCAGCAGCCAAGATGGGGGGCCGGACACTGAAGCTTTCTTT
NA | NA | TRBJ2-1 | TRBV7-3 | CASSLTSASSYNEQFF | TGTGCCAGCAGCTTAACTAGCGCGAGCTCCTACAATGAGCAGTTCTTC
NA | NA | TRBJ2-7 | TRBV19 | CASSYRQTPWAFMGPYSSYEQYF | TGTGCCAGTAGTTATAGACAGACCCCTTGGGCCTTCATGGGACCCTACTCCTCCTACGAGCAGTACTTC
NA | NA | TRBJ1-4 | TRBV10-3 | CAISETGEKLFF | TGTGCCATCAGTGAGACAGGCGAAAAACTGTTTTTT